This passage covers 3 T cell receptor beta chains from one sample sequenced in a study of CD8+ T cells in alopecia areata. After isolation, RNA underwent reverse transcription to generate cDNA as the sequencing template. The assay was immunoSEQ multiplex PCR, and TCRdb's table has in-frame clones only and misses some. The sample contains some 170,000 clones, roughly 63% of which appear only once. The sample's treatment: oral pan-JAK inhibitor, 5-10 mg twice daily. This material consisted of CD4+ T cells sorted from blood, taken at week 56, from a patient treated with tofacitinib. These receptors all come from a human donor with alopecia areata.

The chain is built from TRBV15 and TRBJ2-1; D call uncertain. The CDR3 is 13 amino acids. From germline, CDR1 is LNHNV and CDR2 YYDKDF (reference sequence). Trimming removed 5 bases from V and 6 bases from J, with 11 bases in between. CDR3 sequence (DNA): TGTGCCACCAGCCCTGCCCCGGTCAATGAGCAGTTCTTC. Translation: CATSPAPVNEQFF.

This clone showed up just once. The chain is built from TRBV29-1 and TRBJ2-1, with a weak D call TRBD2 (6 bases). The CDR3 spans 15 residues. Deletions cut 4 bases from V and 7 bases from J, with 20 bases between. CDR1 is SQVTM and CDR2 is ANQGSEA in the germline V gene. In nucleotides, the CDR3 is TGCAGCGTTGTGGATGGGGGGTCCATTGGGAATGAGCAGTTCTTC. Translated, it gives CSVVDGGSIGNEQFF.

This clone has more than one count but fewer than ten. This chain uses TRBV4-2 with TRBJ2-5, with 7 bases lining up with TRBD2. Losses at the gene ends were 0 bases for V and 1 base for J; bases not matched to a gene: 5. The CDR3 is 16 amino acids. Germline CDR1 reads LGHNA; CDR2 reads YNFKEQ. This CDR3 is CASSQEGRGSQETQYF. As DNA, the CDR3 is TGTGCCAGCAGCCAAGAAGGGAGGGGTTCCCAAGAGACCCAGTACTTC.